The next 19 T cell receptor beta chains were all read from a single sample in a study of siplizumab effects on memory and regulatory T cells. Here immunoSEQ multiplex PCR was the method, and the copy in TCRdb shows in-frame clones only, minus some. The repertoire holds tens of thousands of clones, approximately 93% seen once, with 6% to 7% in the top ten. Input material: CD8+ T cells sorted from blood. These receptor sequences come from a human donor in good health.

This chain uses TRBV9 with TRBJ2-7, with 10 bases aligning to TRBD2. Germline CDR1 and CDR2: SGDLS and YYNGEE. This CDR3 region has 15 residues. V lost 0 bases and J lost 3; bases outside the gene matches: 3. CDR3 region: CASSVASGSIYEQYF. The CDR3 DNA reads TGTGCCAGCAGCGTAGCTAGCGGGAGCATCTACGAGCAGTACTTC.

The chain is built from TRBV6-5 and TRBJ2-3; D gene ambiguous. The CDR3 loop spans 13 amino acids. Germline V lookup: CDR1 MNHEY, CDR2 SVGAGI. Trimming cost V 6 bases and J 6 bases, with 13 bases left between them. CDR3: CASRGRVADTQYF. DNA of the CDR3: TGTGCCAGCAGGGGTAGGGTTGCGGATACGCAGTATTTT.

This chain joins TRBV20-1 and TRBJ1-2, with no clear D. The CDR3 runs to 10 residues. The ends were cut back, 0 bases at V and 8 bases at J, with 4 bases in the middle. Germline V CDR1 and CDR2: DFQATT, SNEGSKA (reference sequence). Here the CDR3 DNA reads TGCAGTGCTAGAGAGGGCGGCTACACCTTC. Translated: CSAREGGYTF.

The chain employs TRBV2 and TRBJ2-3; 9 nucleotides agree with TRBD2. Losses at the gene ends were 6 bases for V and 6 bases for J; bases not matched to a gene: 7. CDR3 length: 14 residues. CDR1 and CDR2 from the germline V gene are SNHLY and FYNNEI. CDR3 protein: CASSGLASWDTQYF. In DNA form, the CDR3 reads TGTGCCAGCAGCGGACTAGCGAGCTGGGATACGCAGTATTTT. Based on the CDR3 plus reference TRBV2 and TRBJ2-3, the full variable domain is EPEVTQTPSHQVTQMGQEVILRCVPISNHLYFYWYRQILGQKVEFLVSFYNNEISEKSEIFDDQFSVERPDGSNFTLKIRSTKLEDSAMYFCASSGLASWDTQYFGPGTRLTVL.

This chain joins TRBV19 and TRBJ2-1, with 10 bases that match TRBD1. Looked up from germline, CDR1 is LNHDA and CDR2 is SQIVND (reference sequence). J was trimmed by 5 bases and V by 0 bases; bases with no gene match: 1. The length of the CDR3 is 15 residues. In DNA form, the CDR3 reads TGTGCCAGTAGTATAGAGGACAGGGGGAACAATGAGCAGTTCTTC. It encodes CASSIEDRGNNEQFF.

This clone appeared a single time. The chain links TRBV11-2 to TRBJ2-2, with D unresolved. With 8 bases removed from V and 0 bases from J, the gap between germline ends came to 13 bases. CDR1 is SGHAT, CDR2 FQNNGV, per germline. The CDR3 sequence is 15 residues long. CDR3 sequence: CASLRGLTNTGELFF. The CDR3 DNA sequence: TGTGCCAGCTTAAGAGGTTTAACGAACACCGGGGAGCTGTTTTTT.

The sample holds a few counts of this clone. This chain joins TRBV30 and TRBJ1-1; D perhaps matches TRBD1 (5 bases). V lost 1 base and J 1 base, leaving 7 bases between the germline ends. CDR3 length equals 13 residues. Per germline, CDR1 GTSNPN and CDR2 SVGIG (reference sequence). The CDR3 loop reads CAWSGGTNTEAFF. The CDR3 DNA sequence: TGTGCCTGGAGTGGAGGGACGAACACTGAAGCTTTCTTT.

V is TRBV4-1 and J is TRBJ2-1; 11 bases fit TRBD2. In germline, CDR1 is MGHRA, CDR2 YSYEKL. This CDR3 spans 15 amino acids. The trim removed 3 bases at V and 6 bases at J, leaving 4 bases unmatched. The chain's CDR3 is CASSQGLAVLNEQFF. In DNA, the CDR3 is TGCGCCAGCAGCCAGGGACTAGCGGTCCTCAATGAGCAGTTCTTC.

This chain connects TRBV15 to TRBJ1-4; D is possibly TRBD1 (6 bases). This CDR3 has 13 amino acids. Germline V gives CDR1 LNHNV, CDR2 YYDKDF (reference sequence). V dropped 6 bases and J dropped 4 bases, with 9 bases sitting between them. In nucleotides, the CDR3 is TGTGCCACCAGGACAGGACTTAATGAAAAACTGTTTTTT. Translated: CATRTGLNEKLFF.

The chain has TRBV7-9 and TRBJ2-1; unclear D gene. Germline V gene data show CDR1 as SEHNR and CDR2 as FQNEAQ (reference sequence). V lost 10 bases and J 5 bases, leaving 9 bases between the germline ends. This CDR3 has 11 amino acids. The CDR3, as DNA: TGTGCCACCCACAGTGACAATGAGCAGTTCTTC. It codes for CATHSDNEQFF. The whole variable domain, filled in from reference TRBV7-9 and TRBJ2-1, reads DTGVSQNPRHKITKRGQNVTFRCDPISEHNRLYWYRQTLGQGPEFLTYFQNEAQLEKSRLLSDRFSAERPKGSFSTLEIQRTEQGDSAMYLCATHSDNEQFFGPGTRLTVL.

This sequence joins TRBV19 and TRBJ1-4; weak D call: TRBD1 (5 bases). V dropped 6 bases and J dropped 7 bases, with 27 bases sitting between them. This CDR3 is built from 18 residues. Germline V lookup: CDR1 LNHDA, CDR2 SQIVND (reference sequence). Here the CDR3 DNA reads TGTGCCAGTAGCCTGGTTTGGCAGGGTGGCGTCAGGAGTGAAAAACTGTTTTTT. Encoded protein: CASSLVWQGGVRSEKLFF.

The V and J genes are TRBV4-1 and TRBJ1-6; 9 nucleotides agree with TRBD1. The CDR3 spans 17 residues. Looked up from germline, CDR1 is MGHRA and CDR2 is YSYEKL. The junction had 6 bases not matched to a gene; V was cut back by 1 base and J by 5 bases. The chain's CDR3 is CASSQGGTGRDNSPLHF. CDR3 in DNA: TGCGCCAGCAGCCAAGGCGGGACAGGGAGAGATAATTCACCCCTCCACTTT.

V gene TRBV4-1 combines with J gene TRBJ1-5; D not resolved. Germline CDR1 is MGHRA and CDR2 is YSYEKL. The V end lost 0 bases, the J end lost 1 base, and 7 bases lay between the germline ends. This CDR3 has 15 residues. The CDR3 sequence: CASSQDPASNQPQHF. The CDR3 DNA reads as TGCGCCAGCAGCCAAGATCCTGCGAGCAATCAGCCCCAGCATTTT.

The chain links TRBV9 to TRBJ2-5; perhaps TRBD2 as D (6 bases). The V gene lost 2 bases and the J gene lost 1 base, with 18 bases spanning the gap. The germline V gene encodes CDR1 SGDLS and CDR2 YYNGEE. The CDR3 spans 17 residues. The CDR3 DNA reads as TGTGCCAGCAGCGTCACGGTTGGAGGGGACGGCCAAGAGACCCAGTACTTC. Its protein product is CASSVTVGGDGQETQYF.

This chain uses TRBV29-1 with TRBJ2-3; D remains unclear. The CDR3 totals 16 residues. The germline V gene encodes CDR1 SQVTM and CDR2 ANQGSEA. V lost 1 base, J lost 2 bases, and 16 bases lay in between. The CDR3 region is CSVEVVGIGSTDTQYF. DNA for the CDR3: TGCAGCGTTGAAGTTGTAGGGATCGGGTCCACAGATACGCAGTATTTT.

The V and J genes are TRBV19 and TRBJ1-4, with 7 bases lining up with TRBD1. Germline CDR1 is LNHDA and CDR2 is SQIVND (reference sequence). This CDR3 is built from 14 residues. Germline trimming cut 5 bases from V and 1 base from J; bases unmatched to any gene: 1. The CDR3 loop reads CASSWDRTNEKLFF. The CDR3 nucleotides are TGTGCCAGTAGTTGGGACAGAACTAATGAAAAACTGTTTTTT. Supplemented by reference TRBV19 and TRBJ1-4, the full variable domain reads DGGITQSPKYLFRKEGQNVTLSCEQNLNHDAMYWYRQDPGQGLRLIYYSQIVNDFQKGDIAEGYSVSREKKESFPLTVTSAQKNPTAFYLCASSWDRTNEKLFFGSGTQLSVL.

In this sample, this clone turned up a few times. The chain has TRBV5-1 and TRBJ2-5, with TRBD1 matching 11 bases. Germline lookup yields CDR1 SGHRS and CDR2 YFSETQ. The V and J ends lost 4 bases and 0 bases, in that order; junction bases with no gene match: 5. The CDR3 covers 16 residues. The CDR3 coding sequence is TGCGCCAGCAGCCTAGGACAGGGGGCGTACCAAGAGACCCAGTACTTC. It encodes CASSLGQGAYQETQYF.

The J gene is TRBJ2-7, the V gene TRBV30; no clear D. The V gene lost 0 bases and the J gene lost 2 bases, with 8 bases spanning the gap. Germline CDR1 and CDR2: GTSNPN and SVGIG (reference sequence). The CDR3 is 13 amino acids. The CDR3: CAWSVLGTYEQYF. The CDR3 DNA reads TGTGCCTGGAGTGTCCTTGGAACCTACGAGCAGTACTTC.

This chain's CDR3 is CASSQEPHGSQPQHF. CDR3 nucleotide sequence: TGCGCCAGCAGCCAAGAACCACATGGTTCGCAGCCCCAGCATTTT. This chain links TRBV4-1 with TRBJ1-5; no firm D call. V lost 0 bases, J lost 7 bases, and 13 bases lay in between. Germline V gene lookup returns CDR1 MGHRA and CDR2 YSYEKL. The CDR3 is made up of 15 amino acids.